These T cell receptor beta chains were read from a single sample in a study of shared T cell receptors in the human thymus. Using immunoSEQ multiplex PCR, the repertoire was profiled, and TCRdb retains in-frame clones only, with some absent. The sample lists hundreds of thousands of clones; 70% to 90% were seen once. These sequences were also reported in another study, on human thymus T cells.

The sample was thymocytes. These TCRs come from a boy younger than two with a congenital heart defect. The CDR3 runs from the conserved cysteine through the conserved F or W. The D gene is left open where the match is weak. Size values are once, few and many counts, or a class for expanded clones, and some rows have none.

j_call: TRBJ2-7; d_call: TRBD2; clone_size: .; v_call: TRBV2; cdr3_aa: CASSWNGLAGGPYEQYF; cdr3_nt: TGTGCCAGCAGTTGGAATGGACTAGCGGGAGGGCCCTACGAGCAGTACTTC
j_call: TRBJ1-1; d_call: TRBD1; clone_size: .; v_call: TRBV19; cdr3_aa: CASSRWDRPRDNTEAFF; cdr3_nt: TGTGCCAGTAGCCGTTGGGACAGGCCAAGGGATAACACTGAAGCTTTCTTT
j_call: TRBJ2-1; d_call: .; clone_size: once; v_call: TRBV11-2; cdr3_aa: CASSLGREQFF; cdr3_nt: TGTGCCAGCAGCTTGGGCAGAGAGCAGTTCTTC
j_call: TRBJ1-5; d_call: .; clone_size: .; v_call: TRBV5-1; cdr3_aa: CASSPGKGGQPQHF; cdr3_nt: TGCGCCAGCAGTCCCGGGAAGGGAGGTCAGCCCCAGCATTTT
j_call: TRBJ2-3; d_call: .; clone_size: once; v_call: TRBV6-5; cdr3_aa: CASSYGARNADTQYF; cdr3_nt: TGTGCCAGCAGTTACGGGGCTCGCAACGCAGATACGCAGTATTTT
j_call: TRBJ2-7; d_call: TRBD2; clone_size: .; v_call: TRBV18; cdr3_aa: CASSPLGKVVRGVTYEQYF; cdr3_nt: TGTGCCAGCTCACCATTGGGGAAGGTGGTACGGGGGGTGACATACGAGCAGTACTTC
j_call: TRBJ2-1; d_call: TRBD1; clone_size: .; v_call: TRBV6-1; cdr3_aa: CASSWGQGFDEQFF; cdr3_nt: TGTGCCAGCAGTTGGGGACAGGGATTCGATGAGCAGTTCTTC
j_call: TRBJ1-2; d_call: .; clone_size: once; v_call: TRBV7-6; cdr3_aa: CASSREEGPPYGYTF; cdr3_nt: TGTGCCAGCAGCAGAGAGGAAGGTCCACCCTATGGCTACACCTTC
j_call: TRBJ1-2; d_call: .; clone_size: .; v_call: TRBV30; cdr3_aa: CAWGDSVSDGYTF; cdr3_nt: TGTGCCTGGGGCGACAGCGTGAGCGATGGCTACACCTTC
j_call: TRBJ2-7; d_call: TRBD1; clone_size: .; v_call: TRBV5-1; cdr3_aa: CASSRGTGMSYEQYF; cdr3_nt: TGCGCCAGCAGCCGCGGGACAGGGATGTCCTACGAGCAGTACTTC
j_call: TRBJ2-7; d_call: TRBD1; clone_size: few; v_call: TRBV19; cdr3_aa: CASSTGQTYEQYF; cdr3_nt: TGTGCCAGTAGTACGGGACAGACCTACGAGCAGTACTTC
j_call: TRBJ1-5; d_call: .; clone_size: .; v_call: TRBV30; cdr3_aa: CAWSGGRWPQHF; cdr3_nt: TGTGCCTGGAGTGGGGGGAGGTGGCCCCAGCATTTT
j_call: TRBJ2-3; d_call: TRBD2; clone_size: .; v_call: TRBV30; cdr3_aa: CAWSPEGGSTDTQYF; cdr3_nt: TGTGCCTGGAGTCCCGAGGGCGGGAGTACAGATACGCAGTATTTT
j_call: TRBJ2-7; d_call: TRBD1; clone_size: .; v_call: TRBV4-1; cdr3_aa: CASSQARTGGSYEQYF; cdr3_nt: TGCGCCAGCAGCCAAGCTAGGACAGGGGGATCCTACGAGCAGTACTTC
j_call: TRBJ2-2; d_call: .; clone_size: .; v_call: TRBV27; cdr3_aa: CASSLTKDTGELFF; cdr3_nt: TGTGCCAGCAGCCTAACTAAGGACACCGGGGAGCTGTTTTTT